A single sample gave rise to the 30 T cell receptor beta chains below, sequenced in a study of beta chain features in type 1 diabetes. Their antigen targets remain unknown. Sequenced material consisted of expressed TCRB transcripts (all of the isolated RNA was reverse transcribed). Libraries were prepared by immunoSEQ multiplex PCR; TCRdb keeps only in-frame clonotypes and omits some of them. Of some 350,000 clones listed, about 13% are singletons. Study-wide findings and caveats: Moderate but significant shortening of TCRB CDR3s was recorded in all four CD4+ subsets from Type 1 diabetes patients.

Sequencing used naive CD4+ T cells from blood. Receptor source: a woman aged 18-29 years with type 1 diabetes.

This clone was seen more than once but under ten times. This chain links TRBV27 with TRBJ2-1; 10 bases are a match to TRBD2. Germline V gene lookup returns CDR1 MNHEY and CDR2 SMNVEV (reference sequence). J gave up 9 bases and V 0 bases, and 14 bases lay outside the gene matches. CDR3 length: 18 residues. CDR3 in amino acids: CASSLSPLLAGASGEQFF. DNA of the CDR3: TGTGCCAGCAGTTTATCCCCTCTGCTAGCGGGAGCGTCGGGTGAGCAGTTCTTC.

This clone showed up just a few times. This chain joins TRBV4-2 and TRBJ2-2; possibly TRBD1 for D (5 bases). Trimming pared 0 bases from V and 6 bases from J, leaving 5 bases between. CDR1 LGHNA and CDR2 YNFKEQ come from the germline V gene. The CDR3 has 13 residues. CDR3 protein: CASSQDRAGELFF. The CDR3 nucleotides read TGTGCCAGCAGCCAAGACAGGGCCGGGGAGCTGTTTTTT.

The V and J genes are TRBV30 and TRBJ2-1; 7 bases are shared with TRBD1. The CDR3 loop spans 15 amino acids. CDR1 GTSNPN and CDR2 SVGIG come from the germline V gene (reference sequence). J gave up 10 bases and V 0 bases, and 12 bases lay outside the gene matches. The CDR3 loop is CAWSVGGNGDQEQFF. DNA for the CDR3: TGTGCCTGGAGTGTAGGGGGCAACGGCGATCAAGAGCAGTTCTTC. The full variable domain, its missing parts supplied by reference TRBV30 and TRBJ2-1, is SQTIHQWPATLVQPVGSPLSLECTVEGTSNPNLYWYRQAAGRGLQLLFYSVGIGQISSEVPQNLSASRPQDRQFILSSKKLLLSDSGFYLCAWSVGGNGDQEQFFGPGTRLTVL.

This clone was detected only a few times. The chain is built from TRBV5-6 and TRBJ2-6; D may be TRBD2 (6 bases). CDR3 size: 16 residues. Germline-derived CDR1 and CDR2 are SGHDT and YYEEEE. Trimming removed 1 base at V and 9 bases at J, with 17 bases between. CDR3 nucleotide sequence: TGTGCCAGCAGCTTGCCGTGGCGGGGAACGGGCAACGTCCTGACTTTC. It specifies CASSLPWRGTGNVLTF.

This chain joins TRBV30 and TRBJ1-1, with 7 nucleotides matching TRBD1. J lost 5 bases, V lost 4 bases, and 4 bases had no gene match. In germline, CDR1 is GTSNPN, CDR2 SVGIG (reference sequence). The CDR3 runs to 12 residues. The CDR3 DNA is TGTGCCTGGAACCTACAGGGGACTGAAGCTTTCTTT. It yields the protein CAWNLQGTEAFF.

The table lists this clone with a few counts. The V call is TRBV5-1, the J call TRBJ2-1; D possibly corresponds to TRBD2 (5 bases). V dropped 0 bases and J dropped 4 bases, with 14 bases sitting between them. The germline CDR1 and CDR2 sequences are SGHRS and YFSETQ. The CDR3 has 16 amino acids. The DNA for the CDR3 is TGCGCCAGCAGCTTGGCTGGAGGAACCGTGTACAATGAGCAGTTCTTC. Its translation: CASSLAGGTVYNEQFF.

V and J are TRBV28 and TRBJ2-1, with D possibly matching TRBD1 (6 bases). This CDR3 comprises 14 residues. The V end was cut by 2 bases, the J end by 4 bases, with 9 bases between. Germline V lookup: CDR1 MDHEN, CDR2 SYDVKM. The CDR3 region is CASSLGQQYNEQFF. In nucleotides, the CDR3 is TGTGCCAGCAGTTTAGGACAGCAATACAATGAGCAGTTCTTC.

The CDR3 DNA reads as TGCGCCAGCAGCCCGGGACATGGGGGACAGCCCCAGCATTTT. Amino acid sequence: CASSPGHGGQPQHF. This chain connects TRBV5-1 to TRBJ1-5, with D possibly matching TRBD1 (6 bases). Germline CDR1 reads SGHRS; CDR2 reads YFSETQ. CDR3 length equals 14 residues. The V end was cut by 4 bases, the J end by 7 bases, with 15 bases between.

The chain recombines TRBV5-1 with TRBJ2-3; a possible D gene is TRBD2 (6 bases). The CDR3 spans 16 residues. With 4 bases removed from V and 4 bases from J, the gap between germline ends came to 19 bases. In germline, CDR1 is SGHRS, CDR2 YFSETQ. The CDR3 DNA is TGCGCCAGCAGCCCCTCGGGCGGGACGGCGCCAGATACGCAGTATTTT. As protein: CASSPSGGTAPDTQYF.

The genes are TRBV5-1 and TRBJ1-1, with D unresolved. The CDR3 is 15 residues long. V dropped 4 bases and J dropped 2 bases, with 15 bases sitting between them. From germline, CDR1 is SGHRS and CDR2 YFSETQ. The CDR3 protein is CASSVIPNSNTEAFF. CDR3 sequence (DNA): TGCGCCAGCAGCGTGATACCGAACTCTAACACTGAAGCTTTCTTT. Drawing the rest from reference TRBV5-1 and TRBJ1-1, the complete variable domain is KAGVTQTPRYLIKTRGQQVTLSCSPISGHRSVSWYQQTPGQGLQFLFEYFSETQRNKGNFPGRFSGRQFSNSRSEMNVSTLELGDSALYLCASSVIPNSNTEAFFGQGTRLTVV.

The chain uses TRBV7-2 and TRBJ2-7; possible D gene TRBD2, 5 bases. Trimming took off 5 bases at V and 7 bases at J, with 21 bases between the two ends. The CDR3 totals 15 residues. Germline assignment: CDR1 SGHTA and CDR2 FQGNSA. The DNA for the CDR3 is TGTGCCAGCAGCCCAGCGGTTTATCCACAGTGGGAGCAGTACGTC. Residues: CASSPAVYPQWEQYV.

V usage is TRBV4-2 and J usage is TRBJ2-7; possible D gene TRBD2, 5 bases. Germline CDR1 is LGHNA and CDR2 is YNFKEQ. Trimming cost V 1 base and J 7 bases, with 11 bases left between them. The CDR3 spans 13 residues. The CDR3 sequence is CASSQGRGGEQYF. The DNA of the CDR3 is TGTGCCAGCAGCCAAGGGAGAGGCGGGGAGCAGTACTTC.

This clone has only a few counts. The gene calls are TRBV7-3 and TRBJ2-7; 7 positions match TRBD1. Germline V gene lookup returns CDR1 SGHTA and CDR2 FQGTGA. The V and J ends lost 5 bases and 4 bases, in that order; junction bases with no gene match: 5. The CDR3 has 13 residues. DNA for the CDR3: TGTGCCAGCAGCCCAGGGGGTCGGTACGAGCAGTACTTC. Amino acid sequence: CASSPGGRYEQYF.

This clone was found a few times. The gene calls are TRBV27 and TRBJ1-1, with 8 bases identical to TRBD1. Trimming at V came to 9 bases and at J to 1 base, leaving 10 bases not matched to a gene. The CDR3 consists of 15 residues. Germline V gene lookup returns CDR1 MNHEY and CDR2 SMNVEV (reference sequence). CDR3 sequence reads: CASKSQGAGNTEAFF. The DNA for the CDR3 is TGTGCCAGTAAATCCCAGGGGGCAGGGAACACTGAAGCTTTCTTT.

This sequence joins TRBV2 and TRBJ1-2; no clear D gene. The CDR3 contains 12 residues. V was trimmed by 7 bases and J by 4 bases, leaving 10 bases between them. Germline V gives CDR1 SNHLY, CDR2 FYNNEI. CDR3 nucleotide sequence: TGTGCCAGCACAGCGGGTACCTATGGCTACACCTTC. Amino acids: CASTAGTYGYTF.

This clone was observed a handful of times. This chain connects TRBV5-1 to TRBJ2-1, with 11 bases identical to TRBD2. V gave up 7 bases and J gave up 5 bases; unmatched junction bases: 5. The CDR3 is 14 residues long. Germline CDR1 SGHRS, CDR2 YFSETQ. Here the CDR3 DNA reads TGCGCCAGCGGAGGGACTAGCGGAAACAATGAGCAGTTCTTC. Residues: CASGGTSGNNEQFF.

This clone showed up just a few times. The V and J genes are TRBV5-5 and TRBJ2-3, with D maybe TRBD1 (5 bases). V lost 4 bases and J lost 0, with 12 bases in between. This CDR3 spans 15 amino acids. Per germline, CDR1 SGHKS and CDR2 YYEKEE (reference sequence). The CDR3 DNA reads TGTGCCAGCAGCATCCGACAGTGGAGCACAGATACGCAGTATTTT. Its protein is CASSIRQWSTDTQYF. Variable domain in full (rest from reference TRBV5-5 and TRBJ2-3): DAGVTQSPTHLIKTRGQQVTLRCSPISGHKSVSWYQQVLGQGPQFIFQYYEKEERGRGNFPDRFSARQFPNYSSELNVNALLLGDSALYLCASSIRQWSTDTQYFGPGTRLTVL.

The genes are TRBV11-2 and TRBJ1-1; TRBD1 is a possible D gene (6 bases). Germline values: CDR1 SGHAT, CDR2 FQNNGV. V lost 4 bases, J lost 1 base, and 10 bases lay in between. This CDR3 comprises 14 residues. CDR3 loop: CASSSQGRNTEAFF. CDR3 sequence (DNA): TGTGCCAGCAGCTCACAGGGCCGGAACACTGAAGCTTTCTTT.

The V call is TRBV9, the J call TRBJ1-3, with D perhaps TRBD1 (6 bases). Germline CDR1 is SGDLS and CDR2 is YYNGEE. V was pared by 2 bases and J by 2 bases, with 8 bases between. This CDR3 is 14 amino acids long. CDR3 sequence: CASSVAGAGNTIYF. The CDR3 DNA reads as TGTGCCAGCAGCGTTGCAGGGGCTGGAAACACCATATATTTT.

V gene TRBV13 combines with J gene TRBJ2-2; weak D call: TRBD2 (5 bases). Trimming shortened V by 2 bases and J by 1 base, and 14 bases separated the two germline ends. Germline CDR1 reads PRHDT; CDR2 reads FYEKMQ (reference sequence). CDR3 length equals 17 residues. CDR3 DNA sequence: TGTGCCAGCAGCTTACCCCATCAGAGCGGGAACACCGGGGAGCTGTTTTTT. Amino acids: CASSLPHQSGNTGELFF.

The chain carries TRBV11-2 and TRBJ2-1; TRBD1 matches 7 bases. CDR3 length: 17 residues. Germline V gene lookup returns CDR1 SGHAT and CDR2 FQNNGV. V was clipped by 1 base and J by 7 bases; unmatched bases: 13. The CDR3 spells CASSLGIFRTGRNEQFF. The CDR3, as DNA: TGTGCCAGCAGCTTAGGGATTTTCAGGACAGGACGGAATGAGCAGTTCTTC.

The chain joins TRBV27 to TRBJ2-2; TRBD1 matches at 7 bases. Trimming removed 5 bases from V and 6 bases from J; junction bases left unmatched: 12. CDR3 length: 16 amino acids. CDR1 MNHEY and CDR2 SMNVEV come from the germline V gene (reference sequence). CDR3 nucleotide sequence: TGTGCCAGCAGTCGCCGGGGACAGCGAGAGGCCGGGGAGCTGTTTTTT. The encoded protein is CASSRRGQREAGELFF.

V usage is TRBV6-6 and J usage is TRBJ2-3; maybe TRBD1 (6 bases). Per the germline V gene, CDR1 is MNHNY and CDR2 is SVGAGI (reference sequence). The CDR3 sequence is 14 residues long. Trimming took 5 bases from V and 4 from J, leaving 13 bases between them. The CDR3 nucleotides read TGTGCCAGCAGTACAGGGCCCGGGGCAGATACGCAGTATTTT. It codes for CASSTGPGADTQYF.

The chain has TRBV5-1 and TRBJ1-1, with D possibly being TRBD1 (6 bases). The CDR3 covers 14 residues. Germline V CDR1 and CDR2: SGHRS, YFSETQ. Trimming removed 2 bases at V and 13 bases at J, with 21 bases between. The CDR3 sequence: CASSFESTGRSYFF. The CDR3 coding sequence is TGCGCCAGCAGCTTCGAATCGACAGGACGAAGTTATTTCTTT.

A few counts support this clone. V and J are TRBV23-1 and TRBJ2-7; 14 bases map to TRBD2. TRBV23-1 is an ORF for which the function is uncertain. V was clipped by 4 bases and J by 3 bases; unmatched bases: 11. This CDR3 contains 18 residues. CDR3 coding DNA: TGCGCCAGCAGTCGCGGGACTAGCGGGAGTTGGGCGAACTACGAGCAGTACGTC. This translates into CASSRGTSGSWANYEQYV.

The CDR3 nucleotides are TGTGCCACCAGCAGAAAGTCTTGGACAGGGAATCAGCCCCAGCATTTT. It yields the protein CATSRKSWTGNQPQHF. The J gene is TRBJ1-5, the V gene TRBV15; 8 bases are shared with TRBD1. Germline values: CDR1 LNHNV, CDR2 YYDKDF (reference sequence). V lost 2 bases to trimming and J lost 4 bases; unmatched junction nucleotides: 7. The CDR3 has 16 amino acids.

This clone showed up just a few times. CDR3 coding DNA: TGCGCCAGCAGCCCGAGACAGGGAAGTGGCTACACCTTC. Translation: CASSPRQGSGYTF. The gene calls are TRBV5-1 and TRBJ1-2, with 7 bases that match TRBD1. V trimming: 4 bases; J trimming: 7 bases; junction bases outside the gene matches: 7. The CDR3 has 13 residues. CDR1 SGHRS and CDR2 YFSETQ come from the germline V gene. Drawing the rest from reference TRBV5-1 and TRBJ1-2, the complete variable domain is KAGVTQTPRYLIKTRGQQVTLSCSPISGHRSVSWYQQTPGQGLQFLFEYFSETQRNKGNFPGRFSGRQFSNSRSEMNVSTLELGDSALYLCASSPRQGSGYTFGSGTRLTVV.

The J gene is TRBJ2-5, the V gene TRBV7-7; 7 bases agree with TRBD2. This CDR3 spans 16 amino acids. Germline loops: CDR1 SSHAT, CDR2 FNYEAQ (reference sequence). The V gene end was trimmed by 5 bases and the J gene end by 4 bases; junction bases not matched to a gene: 13. The CDR3, as DNA: TGTGCCAGCAGCCCAATTGGGACTACACCGGGAGAGACCCAGTACTTC. Amino acid sequence: CASSPIGTTPGETQYF.

This clone was seen a few times. The chain uses TRBV28 and TRBJ2-7; TRBD1 agrees at 11 bases. The ends lost 7 bases at V and 3 bases at J; junction bases unmatched: 8. The CDR3 is 15 amino acids. CDR1 is MDHEN and CDR2 is SYDVKM in the germline V gene. CDR3 region: CASTVGGQGGYEQYF. The CDR3 nucleotides are TGTGCCAGCACCGTCGGGGGACAGGGGGGCTACGAGCAGTACTTC.

This chain connects TRBV18 to TRBJ2-1; 11 bases are shared with TRBD2. Germline-derived CDR1 and CDR2 are KGHSH and LQKENI. The CDR3 spans 16 residues. J gave up 5 bases and V 3 bases, and 6 bases lay outside the gene matches. The CDR3 region is CASSPLAGGPHNEQFF. CDR3 nucleotides: TGTGCCAGCTCACCTTTAGCGGGAGGGCCTCACAATGAGCAGTTCTTC.